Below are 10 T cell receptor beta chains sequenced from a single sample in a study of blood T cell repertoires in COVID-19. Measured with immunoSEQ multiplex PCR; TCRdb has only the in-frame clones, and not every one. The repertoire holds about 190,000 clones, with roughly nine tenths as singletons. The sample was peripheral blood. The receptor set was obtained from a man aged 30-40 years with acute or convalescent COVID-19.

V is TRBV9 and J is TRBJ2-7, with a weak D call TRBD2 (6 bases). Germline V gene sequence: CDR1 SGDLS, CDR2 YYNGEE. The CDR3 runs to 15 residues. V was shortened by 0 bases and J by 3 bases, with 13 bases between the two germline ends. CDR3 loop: CASSVGGGGDYEQYF. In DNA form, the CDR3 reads TGTGCCAGCAGCGTAGGAGGTGGAGGGGACTACGAGCAGTACTTC.

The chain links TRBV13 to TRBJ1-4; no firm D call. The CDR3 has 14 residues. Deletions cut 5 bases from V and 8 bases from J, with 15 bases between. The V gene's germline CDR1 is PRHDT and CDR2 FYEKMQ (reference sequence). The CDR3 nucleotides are TGTGCCAGCAGCCCTACCCAGGTTCCAGAAAAACTGTTTTTT. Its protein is CASSPTQVPEKLFF.

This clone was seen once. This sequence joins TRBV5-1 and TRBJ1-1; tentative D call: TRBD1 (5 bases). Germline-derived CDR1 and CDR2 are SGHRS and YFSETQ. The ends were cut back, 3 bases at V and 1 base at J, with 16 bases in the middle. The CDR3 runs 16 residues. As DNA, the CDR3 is TGCGCCAGCAGCTGGACAAAGGACCTCCAGAACACTGAAGCTTTCTTT. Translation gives CASSWTKDLQNTEAFF.

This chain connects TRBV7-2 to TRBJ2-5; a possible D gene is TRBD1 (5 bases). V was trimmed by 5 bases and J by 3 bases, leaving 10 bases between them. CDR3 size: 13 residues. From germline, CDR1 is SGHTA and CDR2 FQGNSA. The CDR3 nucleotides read TGTGCCAGCAGCAGGACAAAGAAAGAGACCCAGTACTTC. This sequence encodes CASSRTKKETQYF.

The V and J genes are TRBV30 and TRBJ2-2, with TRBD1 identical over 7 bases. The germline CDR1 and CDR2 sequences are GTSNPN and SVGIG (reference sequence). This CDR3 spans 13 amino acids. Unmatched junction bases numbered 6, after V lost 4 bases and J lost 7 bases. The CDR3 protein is CAWTGGLGGELFF. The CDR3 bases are TGTGCCTGGACAGGGGGTTTGGGCGGGGAGCTGTTTTTT.

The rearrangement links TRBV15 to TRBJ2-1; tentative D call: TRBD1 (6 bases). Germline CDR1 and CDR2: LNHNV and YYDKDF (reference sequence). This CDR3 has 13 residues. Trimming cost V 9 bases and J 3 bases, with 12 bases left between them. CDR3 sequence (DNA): TGTGCCACACAGGGAGAGTTCTACAATGAGCAGTTCTTC. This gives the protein CATQGEFYNEQFF.

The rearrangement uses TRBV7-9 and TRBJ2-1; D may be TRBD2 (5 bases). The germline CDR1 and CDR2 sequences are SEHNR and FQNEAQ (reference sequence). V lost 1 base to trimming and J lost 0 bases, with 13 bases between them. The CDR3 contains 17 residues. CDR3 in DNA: TGTGCCAGCAGCTTAGAGGGTAGGGAGAGCTCCTACAATGAGCAGTTCTTC. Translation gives CASSLEGRESSYNEQFF.

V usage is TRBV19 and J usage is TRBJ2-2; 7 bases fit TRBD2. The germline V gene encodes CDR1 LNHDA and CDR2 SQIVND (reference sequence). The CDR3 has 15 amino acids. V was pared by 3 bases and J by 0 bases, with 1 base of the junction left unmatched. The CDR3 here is CASSMGLTNTGELFF. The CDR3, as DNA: TGTGCCAGTAGTATGGGACTAACGAACACCGGGGAGCTGTTTTTT.

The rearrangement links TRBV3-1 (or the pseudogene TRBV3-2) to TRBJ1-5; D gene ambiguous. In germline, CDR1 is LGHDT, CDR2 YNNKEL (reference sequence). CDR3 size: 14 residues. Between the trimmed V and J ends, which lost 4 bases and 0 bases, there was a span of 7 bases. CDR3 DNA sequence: TGTGCCAGCAGCCGCCAGTATAGCAATCAGCCCCAGCATTTT. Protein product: CASSRQYSNQPQHF.

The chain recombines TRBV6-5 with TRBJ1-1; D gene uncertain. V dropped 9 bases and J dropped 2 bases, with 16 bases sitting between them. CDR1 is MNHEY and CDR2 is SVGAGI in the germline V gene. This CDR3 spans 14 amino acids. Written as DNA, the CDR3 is TGTGCCAGTAGACGGTACGGGGAAAACACTGAAGCTTTCTTT. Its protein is CASRRYGENTEAFF.